This T cell receptor (beta chain) was sequenced for a study of T-cell reconstitution after alpha-beta-depleted transplantation in children. With 6 bases removed from V and 4 bases from J, the gap between germline ends came to 15 bases. The CDR3 length is 14 residues. Unique molecular identifiers featured in how the TCRbeta library was prepared. TCRdb ran MiXCR on the PCR reads and lists one entry per CDR3 protein. The data show 65,000 to 70,000 distinct CDR3 sequences, roughly 5.2% seen once. This clonotype was detected ten times or more. Source: PBMCs, mostly from graft donor cells, taken 180 days after TCRalphabeta/CD19-depleted stem cell transplant. The chain carries TRBV12-3 or TRBV12-4 and TRBJ2-5, with D tentatively TRBD1 or TRBD2 (5 bases each). The receptor comes from a boy younger than two who had a stem cell transplant for acute myeloid leukemia, so the T cells may come from the graft donor. CDR3 nucleotides: TGTGCCAGCAGACCCTCCCCGGGACGAGAGACCCAGTACTTC. Translating gives CASRPSPGRETQYF.